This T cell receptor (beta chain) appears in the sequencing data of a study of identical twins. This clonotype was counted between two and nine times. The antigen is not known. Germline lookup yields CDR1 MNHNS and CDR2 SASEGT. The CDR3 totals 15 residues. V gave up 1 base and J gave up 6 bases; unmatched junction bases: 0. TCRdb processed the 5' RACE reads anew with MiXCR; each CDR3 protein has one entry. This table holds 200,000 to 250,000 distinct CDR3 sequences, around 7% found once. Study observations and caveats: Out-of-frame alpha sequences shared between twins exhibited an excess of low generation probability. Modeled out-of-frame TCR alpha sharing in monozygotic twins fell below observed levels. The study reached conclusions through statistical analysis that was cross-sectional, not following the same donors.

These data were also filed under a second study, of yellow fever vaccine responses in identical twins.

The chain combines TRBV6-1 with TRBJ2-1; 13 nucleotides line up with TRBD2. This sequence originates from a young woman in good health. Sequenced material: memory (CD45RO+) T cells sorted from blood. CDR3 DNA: TGTGCCAGCAGTGAAGGGACTAGCGGGGGCAATGAGCAGTTCTTC. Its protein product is CASSEGTSGGNEQFF.